These 31 T cell receptor beta chains share one sample of origin, sequenced in a study of CD8 T cells in Susac syndrome. RNA, at roughly 0.45 to 1 ug, was reverse transcribed with random hexamers. TCRdb ran MiXCR on the immunoSEQ multiplex PCR reads and lists one entry per CDR3 protein. The table records around 150,000 distinct CDR3 sequences, just under 95% of them present only once. The source material was CD4+ T cells from PBMCs. These receptors all come from a human donor in good health.

J is TRBJ1-5 and V is TRBV5-6; D call uncertain. V was shortened by 1 base and J by 5 bases, with 7 bases between the two germline ends. Germline values: CDR1 SGHDT, CDR2 YYEEEE. The CDR3 sequence is 13 residues long. The CDR3 nucleotides are TGTGCCAGCAGCTTGTCGAGGGATCAGCCCCAGCATTTT. Its translation is CASSLSRDQPQHF. Drawing the rest from reference TRBV5-6 and TRBJ1-5, the complete variable domain is DAGVTQSPTHLIKTRGQQVTLRCSPKSGHDTVSWYQQALGQGPQFIFQYYEEEERQRGNFPDRFSGHQFPNYSSELNVNALLLGDSALYLCASSLSRDQPQHFGDGTRLSIL.

Here the CDR3 DNA reads TGCAGCGTAACCGGGACCCAAAACATTCAGTACTTC. Amino acid sequence: CSVTGTQNIQYF. The rearrangement uses TRBV29-1 and TRBJ2-4; possibly TRBD1 or TRBD2 for D (5 bases each). The CDR3 consists of 12 residues. The ends were cut back, 6 bases at V and 5 bases at J, with 11 bases in the middle. CDR1 is SQVTM and CDR2 is ANQGSEA in the germline V gene.

The CDR3 reads CASSGVTGELFF. The DNA for the CDR3 is TGTGCCAGCAGTGGTGTCACCGGGGAGCTGTTTTTT. V gene TRBV28 combines with J gene TRBJ2-2; D unclear. V lost 5 bases to trimming and J lost 4 bases, with 5 bases between them. The length of the CDR3 is 12 residues. CDR1 MDHEN and CDR2 SYDVKM come from the germline V gene.

The chain links TRBV6-6 to TRBJ2-1, with a tentative D call TRBD2 (6 bases). The germline CDR1 and CDR2 sequences are MNHNY and SVGAGI (reference sequence). The CDR3 loop spans 15 amino acids. With 4 bases removed from V and 1 base from J, the gap between germline ends came to 11 bases. DNA for the CDR3: TGTGCCAGCAGTTTTTTTGGGGGGTCCTACAATGAGCAGTTCTTC. Translating it yields CASSFFGGSYNEQFF.

In DNA form, the CDR3 reads TGTGCCAGCAGCCTTAGAGGGTCGTCGATGCAGGAGACCCAGTACTTC. It encodes CASSLRGSSMQETQYF. This chain joins TRBV11-2 and TRBJ2-5; D is perhaps TRBD2 (5 bases). Germline CDR1 SGHAT, CDR2 FQNNGV. With 5 bases removed from V and 5 bases from J, the gap between germline ends came to 21 bases. The CDR3 runs to 16 residues.

The gene calls are TRBV25-1 and TRBJ1-1, with no clear D. V lost 7 bases, J lost 0 bases, and 9 bases lay in between. The CDR3 covers 13 residues. In germline, CDR1 is MGHDK, CDR2 SYGVNS. DNA of the CDR3: TGTGCCAGCATGCCGATGGTGAACACTGAAGCTTTCTTT. Residues: CASMPMVNTEAFF.

This rearrangement joins TRBV5-1 to TRBJ1-4; maybe TRBD1 (5 bases). CDR1 SGHRS and CDR2 YFSETQ come from the germline V gene. The CDR3 consists of 15 residues. V was shortened by 0 bases and J by 8 bases, with 14 bases between the two germline ends. The CDR3, as DNA: TGCGCCAGCAGCTTGGCGGGGCGACGAAGGGAAAAACTGTTTTTT. Translated, it gives CASSLAGRRREKLFF.

CDR3 in amino acids: CASSLDQPGDTQYF. DNA for the CDR3: TGTGCCAGCAGCTTAGACCAGCCGGGAGATACGCAGTATTTT. The rearrangement joins TRBV7-8 to TRBJ2-3; D gene unclear. Germline assignment: CDR1 SGHVS and CDR2 FQNEAQ. Between the trimmed V and J ends, which lost 1 base and 5 bases, there was a span of 10 bases. This CDR3 has 14 residues.

J is TRBJ2-1 and V is TRBV5-1, with 7 bases aligning to TRBD1. Per the germline V gene, CDR1 is SGHRS and CDR2 is YFSETQ. Germline trimming cut 5 bases from V and 5 bases from J; bases unmatched to any gene: 4. The CDR3 contains 13 residues. As DNA, the CDR3 is TGCGCCAGCAGAGAGGGACAGAACAATGAGCAGTTCTTC. Protein product: CASREGQNNEQFF.

The chain couples TRBV2 to TRBJ2-2; TRBD2 is a possible D gene (5 bases). The CDR3 consists of 14 residues. V lost 2 bases and J 6 bases, leaving 10 bases between the germline ends. Per the germline V gene, CDR1 is SNHLY and CDR2 is FYNNEI. Here the CDR3 reads CASSERQEAGELFF. The CDR3 region has the DNA TGTGCCAGCAGTGAAAGGCAGGAGGCCGGGGAGCTGTTTTTT.

The chain combines TRBV29-1 with TRBJ2-1; D may be TRBD1 (5 bases). Trimming took 1 base from V and 6 from J, leaving 7 bases between them. This CDR3 has 12 residues. The germline V gene has CDR1 SQVTM and CDR2 ANQGSEA. The CDR3 sequence is CSVEGQPNEQFF. CDR3 nucleotide sequence: TGCAGCGTTGAAGGACAGCCCAATGAGCAGTTCTTC.

This chain uses TRBV6-6 with TRBJ2-2; D gene unclear. The CDR3 contains 13 residues. The germline V gene has CDR1 MNHNY and CDR2 SVGAGI (reference sequence). Trimming removed 7 bases at V and 1 base at J, with 7 bases between. CDR3 residues: CASTPRNTGELFF. The CDR3 DNA is TGTGCCAGCACCCCCCGGAACACCGGGGAGCTGTTTTTT.

V gene TRBV7-9 combines with J gene TRBJ2-3; D is uncertain. CDR1 SEHNR and CDR2 FQNEAQ come from the germline V gene (reference sequence). The CDR3 loop spans 16 amino acids. Trimming shortened V by 5 bases and J by 3 bases, and 18 bases separated the two germline ends. The CDR3 region is CASSARTQLGTDTQYF. CDR3 DNA sequence: TGTGCCAGCAGCGCCCGAACCCAGCTGGGGACAGATACGCAGTATTTT.

The chain is built from TRBV11-2 and TRBJ2-1; 10 nucleotides match TRBD2. J lost 6 bases, V lost 5 bases, and 7 bases had no gene match. Germline V gene data show CDR1 as SGHAT and CDR2 as FQNNGV. The CDR3 extends over 15 amino acids. As DNA, the CDR3 is TGTGCCAGCAGCCACCTAGCGGGGGATTTCAATGAGCAGTTCTTC. Amino acids: CASSHLAGDFNEQFF.

This rearrangement joins TRBV5-1 to TRBJ2-5; 7 nucleotides match TRBD2. Looked up from germline, CDR1 is SGHRS and CDR2 is YFSETQ. With 0 bases clipped from V and 4 bases from J, the junction kept 6 bases outside the gene matches. This CDR3 has 15 residues. The CDR3 sequence: CASSLGVASGETQYF. In DNA, the CDR3 is TGCGCCAGCAGCTTGGGCGTGGCTAGCGGAGAGACCCAGTACTTC.

This chain joins TRBV3-1 and TRBJ2-5; D remains unclear. The V and J ends lost 4 bases and 5 bases respectively, with 2 bases between them. This CDR3 spans 10 amino acids. Germline loops: CDR1 LGHDT, CDR2 YNNKEL (reference sequence). Here the CDR3 reads CASSRETQYF. The CDR3 DNA sequence: TGTGCCAGCAGCCGGGAGACCCAGTACTTC.

The rearrangement joins TRBV15 to TRBJ2-3, with a tentative D call TRBD2 (6 bases). V gave up 0 bases and J gave up 6 bases, with 13 bases separating them. The CDR3 consists of 15 residues. From germline, CDR1 is LNHNV and CDR2 YYDKDF (reference sequence). CDR3 protein: CATSREGYGGDTQYF. In DNA form, the CDR3 reads TGTGCCACCAGCAGAGAGGGGTATGGAGGGGATACGCAGTATTTT.

This sequence joins TRBV6-1 and TRBJ2-1; 7 bases agree with TRBD2. Trimming removed 4 bases from V and 0 bases from J; junction bases left unmatched: 9. Looked up from germline, CDR1 is MNHNS and CDR2 is SASEGT. The CDR3 totals 17 residues. Here the CDR3 DNA reads TGTGCCAGCAGTGGAGCGGGGACCTTACGCTCCTACAATGAGCAGTTCTTC. Its translation: CASSGAGTLRSYNEQFF.

This clonotype came up once. The chain combines TRBV7-9 with TRBJ1-2; D is perhaps TRBD1 (5 bases). V was cut by 3 bases and J by 7 bases, with 18 bases left in between. In germline, CDR1 is SEHNR, CDR2 FQNEAQ (reference sequence). This CDR3 comprises 15 residues. The CDR3: CASSLGEGLEGGYTF. CDR3 sequence (DNA): TGTGCCAGCAGCTTGGGAGAGGGGCTGGAAGGTGGCTACACCTTC.

The chain carries TRBV2 and TRBJ1-5; no firm D call. V was cut by 4 bases and J by 1 base, with 8 bases left in between. Germline loops: CDR1 SNHLY, CDR2 FYNNEI. CDR3 size: 14 residues. In DNA form, the CDR3 reads TGTGCCAGCAGTGTCATGGGAAGCAATCAGCCCCAGCATTTT. This translates into CASSVMGSNQPQHF.

The J gene is TRBJ1-2, the V gene TRBV5-4; D is perhaps TRBD1 (5 bases). V lost 3 bases to trimming and J lost 3 bases, with 15 bases between them. From germline, CDR1 is SGHNT and CDR2 YYREEE (reference sequence). The CDR3 contains 15 residues. CDR3 in DNA: TGTGCCAGCAGCTGGGGGTCCCCGGGGGACTATGGCTACACCTTC. Translation: CASSWGSPGDYGYTF.

Only a few counts were recorded for this clonotype. The chain recombines TRBV25-1 with TRBJ1-1; 8 nucleotides align to TRBD1. Germline values: CDR1 MGHDK, CDR2 SYGVNS. Trimming removed 4 bases from V and 4 bases from J; junction bases left unmatched: 2. This CDR3 contains 13 residues. The CDR3 protein is CASSVTGGTEAFF. CDR3 bases: TGTGCCAGCAGTGTCACAGGGGGCACTGAAGCTTTCTTT.

The rearrangement links TRBV3-1 to TRBJ1-3, with D possibly being TRBD1 (5 bases). V was trimmed by 4 bases and J by 2 bases, leaving 15 bases between them. The CDR3 loop spans 16 amino acids. Germline V CDR1 and CDR2: LGHDT, YNNKEL (reference sequence). This CDR3 reads CASSLNPGSPGNTIYF. In DNA form, the CDR3 reads TGTGCCAGCAGCCTAAATCCAGGGTCCCCTGGAAACACCATATATTTT. The whole variable domain, filled in from reference TRBV3-1 and TRBJ1-3, reads DTAVSQTPKYLVTQMGNDKSIKCEQNLGHDTMYWYKQDSKKFLKIMFSYNNKELIINETVPNRFSPKSPDKAHLNLHINSLELGDSAVYFCASSLNPGSPGNTIYFGEGSWLTVV.

The chain joins TRBV18 to TRBJ1-4; D gene unclear. CDR3 length: 13 residues. CDR1 is KGHSH, CDR2 LQKENI, per germline. Trimming took 2 bases from V and 8 from J, leaving 9 bases between them. The CDR3 nucleotides read TGTGCCAGCTCACCAGGGGAAGGCGAAAAACTGTTTTTT. Its translation is CASSPGEGEKLFF.

The CDR3 region has the DNA TGTGCCAGCAGTTATACAGGGGGCTTGGGCACAGATACGCAGTATTTT. Translation: CASSYTGGLGTDTQYF. This chain uses TRBV6-5 with TRBJ2-3, with 9 bases that match TRBD1. Germline CDR1 is MNHEY and CDR2 is SVGAGI. Germline trimming cut 3 bases from V and 1 base from J; bases unmatched to any gene: 5. This CDR3 spans 16 amino acids.

This clonotype is a singleton in its sample. This sequence joins TRBV6-2 or TRBV6-3 and TRBJ1-1; 8 bases match TRBD1. Germline trimming cut 11 bases from V and 5 bases from J; bases unmatched to any gene: 22. Germline V CDR1 and CDR2: MNHEY, SVGEGT. This CDR3 comprises 17 residues. DNA for the CDR3: TGTGCCGCCAGCAGTTACTTCAGGGGGCCTGGGGGAACTGAAGCTTTCTTT. This translates into CAASSYFRGPGGTEAFF.

The rearrangement uses TRBV9 and TRBJ2-3, with D uncertain. CDR1 and CDR2 (germline): SGDLS, YYNGEE. The CDR3 contains 13 residues. With 0 bases removed from V and 6 bases from J, the gap between germline ends came to 8 bases. In nucleotides, the CDR3 is TGTGCCAGCAGCGTAGCCCACCCGGATACGCAGTATTTT. This encodes CASSVAHPDTQYF.

The chain has TRBV5-4 and TRBJ1-2; 9 positions agree with TRBD1. The V segment lost 0 bases and the J segment 8 bases; nucleotides outside the gene matches: 2. CDR1 and CDR2 from the germline V gene are SGHNT and YYREEE (reference sequence). CDR3 length: 13 residues. CDR3 in DNA: TGTGCCAGCAGCTTGGACAGGGGGCAAGGCTACACCTTC. Its protein product is CASSLDRGQGYTF.

V and J are TRBV5-4 and TRBJ2-1, with D unclear. The ends were cut back, 4 bases at V and 3 bases at J, with 5 bases in the middle. This CDR3 comprises 12 residues. Germline values: CDR1 SGHNT, CDR2 YYREEE (reference sequence). The CDR3, as DNA: TGTGCCAGCAGCACGGGCTACAATGAGCAGTTCTTC. It encodes CASSTGYNEQFF.

The chain recombines TRBV19 with TRBJ1-3, with D perhaps TRBD1 (5 bases). CDR3 length: 17 amino acids. Germline V CDR1 and CDR2: LNHDA, SQIVND (reference sequence). The V end was cut by 4 bases, the J end by 0 bases, with 16 bases between. The CDR3 sequence: CASSSPGGPSSGNTIYF. Written as DNA, the CDR3 is TGTGCCAGTAGTAGTCCTGGGGGTCCCAGCTCTGGAAACACCATATATTTT.

This clonotype was detected once. V and J are TRBV20-1 and TRBJ1-2; 9 bases map to TRBD1. The CDR3 runs 16 residues. V lost 5 bases and J lost 4; bases outside the gene matches: 14. CDR1 DFQATT and CDR2 SNEGSKA come from the germline V gene (reference sequence). This chain's CDR3 is CSARATGGNRAYGYTF. The CDR3, as DNA: TGCAGTGCTCGAGCTACAGGGGGCAACCGGGCCTATGGCTACACCTTC.